This T cell receptor (beta chain) was identified in a study of T cell changes during pregnancy in multiple sclerosis. The sample holds one count of this clone. Some clones are missing from TCRdb's copy, which holds only in-frame ones; the method was immunoSEQ multiplex PCR. The table lists under 75,000 clones, about nine tenths of them singletons. Trimming took off 4 bases at V and 7 bases at J, with 17 bases between the two ends. The CDR3 contains 14 residues. CDR1 is SGHRS, CDR2 YFSETQ, per germline. The source is a female donor with multiple sclerosis, enrolled in a pregnancy study. Sample: CD4+ T cells from peripheral blood mononuclear cells, taken after pregnancy. The rearrangement links TRBV5-1 to TRBJ1-2, with a tentative D call TRBD1 (5 bases). In DNA, the CDR3 is TGCGCCAGCAGCGCCGGGACTTCGGGGACTGGCTACACCTTC. Amino acids: CASSAGTSGTGYTF.